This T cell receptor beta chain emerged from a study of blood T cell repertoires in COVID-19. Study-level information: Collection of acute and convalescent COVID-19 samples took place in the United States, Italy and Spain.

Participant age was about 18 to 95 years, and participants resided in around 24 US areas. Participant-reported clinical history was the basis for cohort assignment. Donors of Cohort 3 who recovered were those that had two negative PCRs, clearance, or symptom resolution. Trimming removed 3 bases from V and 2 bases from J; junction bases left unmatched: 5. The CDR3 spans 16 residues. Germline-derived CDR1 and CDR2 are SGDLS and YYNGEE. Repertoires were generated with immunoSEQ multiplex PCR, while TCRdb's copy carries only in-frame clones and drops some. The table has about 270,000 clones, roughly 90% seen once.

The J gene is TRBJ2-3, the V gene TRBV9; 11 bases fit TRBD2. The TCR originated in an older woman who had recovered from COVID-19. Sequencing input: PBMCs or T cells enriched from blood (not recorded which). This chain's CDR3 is CASSAGTSGNTDTQYF. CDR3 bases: TGTGCCAGCAGCGCCGGGACTAGCGGAAACACAGATACGCAGTATTTT.